The text below deals with one TCR beta chain. The clone's antigen remains unknown. No quality values exist for individual bases; no much larger clone is one base distant. The sample's time point label, in plain terms: about a year on ibrutinib. Roughly 2 micrograms of genomic DNA were extracted from cryopreserved PBMCs for TCR beta library preparation. Longitudinal blood samples from CLL patients on ibrutinib monotherapy were analyzed using high-throughput TCR beta sequencing. The patients took part in an open-label, single-center phase 2 trial of ibrutinib monotherapy. This entry belongs to a study of cytotoxic CD8 clonotypes in ibrutinib-treated CLL (dated by TCRdb to the early 2020s). A note on the overall study: In this cohort, 15 patients were treatment-naive and roughly 10 were relapsed/refractory, while approximately 18 had unmutated IGHV. Response samples were obtained after a median of around eleven months of treatment, with a range of about 6 to 36 months. Every remission and progressive disease sample was obtained while ibrutinib was still being received by the patients. Cryopreserved peripheral blood mononuclear cells were obtained before treatment, at response, and at either sustained remission or disease progression. Samples averaged roughly 260,000 productive templates and 94,082 productive rearrangements. Of the roughly 90 participants in the trial, about two dozen had longitudinal samples available. Responses were partial in 25 or so patients and complete in 2; after median about 63 months follow-up, roughly 15 stayed in remission and about twelve progressed.

The goal of deep resolution MiSeq sequencing was a depth between 1 in 1 million and 1 in 200,000 T cells, and coverage averaged 10x per clonotype. The immunoSEQ hsTCRB Kit was used to generate TCR beta libraries. From the authors' description of their analysis: The data were analyzed with ImmunoSEQ Analyzer and ImmunoSEQ Data Assistant, and V, D and J gene assignments followed IMGT definitions. Clonality was computed as one minus normalized Shannon entropy of productive rearrangement frequencies, ranging from 0 to 1. Only overrepresented clonotypes making up at least 0.05% of the repertoire of each patient were included in the public clonotype analysis. Repertoires from about a dozen age-matched healthy donors in immuneACCESS were used as clonality controls. As stored in TCRdb, this immuneACCESS dataset retains in-frame rearrangements with V and J assigned. A fraction of the clones does not appear; measured against another copy, unresolved V genes explain less than half of the discrepancy, and the remainder lacks a known reason. The D gene and trimming were derived from the DNA, and the V and J assignments and clone size from that table. The sample yields approximately 100,000 clones; about 72% were counted once. The ten largest clones take up about 29% of the sample.

The V and J ends are trimmed by 5 bases and 4 bases, leaving 15 bases between them. Reading from cysteine to phenylalanine, the CDR3 counts 15 amino acids. Solely the CDR3 DNA is kept, with 45 bases framed from the first base. CDR1 and CDR2, looked up from the germline V gene, are SGHRS and YFSETQ. Summary of the overall study and its limitations: Clonality rose at ibrutinib response, remained stable during sustained remission, and dropped back toward baseline at progression. Public clonotypes were rare and either shrank or stayed stable during treatment, and the rise in clonality at ibrutinib response reflected expansion of private clonotypes. Baseline clonality exceeded that of age-matched healthy donors and correlated strongly with circulating CD8+ T-cell counts. Sampling times were not matched between sustained-remission and progressing patients, and lymph node repertoires were not studied.

The receptor comes from a human donor with chronic lymphocytic leukemia. The V gene is TRBV5-1 and the J gene is TRBJ1-4; a tentative D match to TRBD1 spans 6 bases. Sequenced material: PBMCs, taken after 12 months of ibrutinib treatment. CDR3 reads: CASRKGDGNNEKLFF. The DNA sequence follows: TGCGCCAGCAGGAAGGGGGACGGAAATAATGAAAAACTGTTTTTT.